Shown below are 20 T cell receptor beta chains from a single sample sequenced in a study of CD8+ T cells in alopecia areata. Treatment of the sample: oral pan-JAK inhibitor, 5-10 mg twice daily. Isolated RNA was reverse transcribed into cDNA used as the sequencing template. Produced via immunoSEQ multiplex PCR; TCRdb's table is partial and in-frame only. The sample yields tens of thousands of clones, just over 45% seen once. Material: CD8+ T cells sorted from blood, obtained at approximately week 36, from a patient treated with tofacitinib. These receptors all stem from a human donor with alopecia areata.

CDR3 bases: TGTGCCAGCAGTGACAGGGTCTCTAATGAAAAACTGTTTTTT. This codes for CASSDRVSNEKLFF. The chain carries TRBV2 and TRBJ1-4, with D tentatively TRBD1 (5 bases). CDR1 is SNHLY, CDR2 FYNNEI, per germline. Between the trimmed V and J ends, which lost 3 bases and 3 bases, there was a span of 8 bases. The CDR3 spans 14 residues. The whole variable domain, filled in from reference TRBV2 and TRBJ1-4, reads EPEVTQTPSHQVTQMGQEVILRCVPISNHLYFYWYRQILGQKVEFLVSFYNNEISEKSEIFDDQFSVERPDGSNFTLKIRSTKLEDSAMYFCASSDRVSNEKLFFGSGTQLSVL.

The V call is TRBV7-9, the J call TRBJ1-1, with TRBD1 identical over 8 bases. The germline V gene encodes CDR1 SEHNR and CDR2 FQNEAQ (reference sequence). After removal of 6 bases from V and 4 bases from J, the junction contained 7 bases not matched to a gene. The CDR3 spans 14 residues. In nucleotides, the CDR3 is TGTGCCAGCAGGCATAGGACAGGGACCACTGAAGCTTTCTTT. Translation: CASRHRTGTTEAFF.

The rearrangement uses TRBV27 and TRBJ2-2; maybe TRBD2 (6 bases). V gave up 6 bases and J gave up 5 bases, with 13 bases separating them. CDR1 is MNHEY and CDR2 is SMNVEV in the germline V gene (reference sequence). The CDR3 is made up of 14 amino acids. CDR3 residues: CASRERGVTGELFF. CDR3 nucleotide sequence: TGTGCCAGCAGGGAACGCGGGGTTACCGGGGAGCTGTTTTTT.

The table lists this clone with a few counts. The chain is built from TRBV6-1 and TRBJ2-7; D remains unclear. Germline CDR1 and CDR2: MNHNS and SASEGT. The CDR3 length is 11 residues. V was shortened by 7 bases and J by 4 bases, with 8 bases between the two germline ends. In nucleotides, the CDR3 is TGTGCCAGCATCTTGGGGTACGAGCAGTACTTC. Protein: CASILGYEQYF.

A word on this clone: One end of the junction fails to match germline, which may point to a read error. The chain is built from TRBV4-1 and TRBJ1-2, with D possibly matching TRBD1 (6 bases). CDR1 MGHRA and CDR2 YSYEKL come from the germline V gene. The CDR3 sequence is 16 residues long. CDR3 amino acids: CASSQAGERKVYGYTF. The CDR3 DNA follows: TGCGCCAGCAGTCAAGCAGGGGAGCGGAAGGTCTATGGCTACACCTTC.

Remarks on this clone: Other nucleotide sequences from this sample produce the same CDR3. This chain uses TRBV9 with TRBJ1-3; D is unclear. Trimming took off 3 bases at V and 0 bases at J, with 4 bases between the two ends. CDR3 length: 13 amino acids. Germline assignment: CDR1 SGDLS and CDR2 YYNGEE. The CDR3 nucleotides read TGTGCCAGCAGCGATAGCTCTGGAAACACCATATATTTT. Its protein product is CASSDSSGNTIYF.

The chain links TRBV27 to TRBJ2-7; 11 nucleotides align to TRBD2. The V segment lost 3 bases and the J segment 6 bases; nucleotides outside the gene matches: 7. CDR1 is MNHEY, CDR2 SMNVEV, per germline (reference sequence). This CDR3 spans 15 amino acids. The CDR3 is CASSFLTSGSFEQYF. In nucleotides, the CDR3 is TGTGCCAGCAGTTTTTTAACTAGCGGGAGTTTCGAGCAGTACTTC.

This chain connects TRBV15 to TRBJ2-7, with D possibly TRBD2 on 6 matching bases. Germline V CDR1 and CDR2: LNHNV, YYDKDF (reference sequence). This CDR3 has 14 amino acids. Trimming cost V 5 bases and J 2 bases, with 13 bases left between them. DNA of the CDR3: TGTGCCACCAGCGGAGGGACCATAACCTACGAGCAGTACTTC. This gives the protein CATSGGTITYEQYF.

This clone has only one observation. The chain combines TRBV19 with TRBJ2-1, with 10 bases that match TRBD2. Germline CDR1 reads LNHDA; CDR2 reads SQIVND (reference sequence). Trimming removed 3 bases from V and 7 bases from J; junction bases left unmatched: 6. CDR3 length equals 15 residues. The CDR3 here is CASSILAGVGNEQFF. The CDR3, as DNA: TGTGCCAGTAGTATCCTAGCGGGAGTGGGGAATGAGCAGTTCTTC.

In this sample, this clone turned up a few times. V and J are TRBV5-6 and TRBJ2-2; D is tentatively TRBD1 or TRBD2 (5 bases each). The CDR3 is 16 amino acids. V lost 0 bases and J lost 0, with 9 bases in between. CDR1 is SGHDT and CDR2 is YYEEEE in the germline V gene. The CDR3 is CASSLAGTANTGELFF. CDR3 bases: TGTGCCAGCAGCTTGGCTGGGACGGCGAACACCGGGGAGCTGTTTTTT. Together with reference TRBV5-6 and TRBJ2-2, the CDR3 gives the full variable domain: DAGVTQSPTHLIKTRGQQVTLRCSPKSGHDTVSWYQQALGQGPQFIFQYYEEEERQRGNFPDRFSGHQFPNYSSELNVNALLLGDSALYLCASSLAGTANTGELFFGEGSRLTVL.

The chain links TRBV14 to TRBJ1-2, with D possibly matching TRBD1 (6 bases). Germline CDR1 and CDR2: SGHDN and FVKESK. There are 13 residues in the CDR3. Trimming removed 1 base from V and 8 bases from J, with 11 bases in between. The CDR3 here is CASSQVRGTGYTF. The CDR3 nucleotides are TGTGCCAGCAGCCAAGTTCGGGGGACAGGCTACACCTTC. The whole variable domain, remainder taken from reference TRBV14 and TRBJ1-2, is EAGVTQFPSHSVIEKGQTVTLRCDPISGHDNLYWYRRVMGKEIKFLLHFVKESKQDESGMPNNRFLAERTGGTYSTLKVQPAELEDSGVYFCASSQVRGTGYTFGSGTRLTVV.

The CDR3 region is CASSQDRGAGYGYTF. The CDR3 nucleotides read TGCGCCAGCAGCCAAGATCGGGGGGCAGGTTATGGCTACACCTTC. The chain has TRBV4-3 and TRBJ1-2, with a tentative D call TRBD1 (6 bases). There are 15 residues in the CDR3. The germline V and J ends were trimmed by 0 bases and 5 bases, with 13 bases remaining between them. Germline values: CDR1 LGHNA, CDR2 YSLEER.

This clone has a single count. The chain has TRBV19 and TRBJ2-5; 10 nucleotides agree with TRBD2. The length of the CDR3 is 15 residues. J lost 5 bases, V lost 5 bases, and 8 bases had no gene match. Germline assignment: CDR1 LNHDA and CDR2 SQIVND (reference sequence). The CDR3: CASSPRLAGGETQYF. The CDR3 bases are TGTGCCAGTAGTCCTCGACTAGCGGGCGGTGAGACCCAGTACTTC.

This clone was counted a few times. This rearrangement joins TRBV6-1 to TRBJ2-4; weak D call: TRBD1 (6 bases). Germline-derived CDR1 and CDR2 are MNHNS and SASEGT. The CDR3 covers 14 residues. The germline V and J ends were trimmed by 6 bases and 5 bases, with 14 bases remaining between them. The CDR3 nucleotides read TGTGCCAGCAGGGATGGACAGCTAGAAAACATTCAGTACTTC. Amino acids: CASRDGQLENIQYF.

This clone is a singleton in its sample. The chain recombines TRBV6-1 with TRBJ2-3, with 8 positions matching TRBD1. With 6 bases clipped from V and 4 bases from J, the junction kept 6 bases outside the gene matches. Germline V gene data show CDR1 as MNHNS and CDR2 as SASEGT. This CDR3 contains 14 residues. The CDR3 region has the DNA TGTGCCAGCAGCGGAACAGGGGGTTCAGATACGCAGTATTTT. Its translation is CASSGTGGSDTQYF.

The J gene is TRBJ2-1, the V gene TRBV11-1, with D uncertain. The V and J ends lost 2 bases and 7 bases respectively, with 6 bases between them. Looked up from germline, CDR1 is SGHAT and CDR2 is FQDESV (reference sequence). This CDR3 has 12 amino acids. The CDR3 protein is CASSLQVNEQFF. CDR3 sequence (DNA): TGTGCCAGCAGCTTACAGGTGAATGAGCAGTTCTTC.

This clone was observed a few times. The J gene is TRBJ1-5, the V gene TRBV7-9; D gene ambiguous. CDR1 and CDR2 (germline): SEHNR, FQNEAQ (reference sequence). With 5 bases removed from V and 6 bases from J, the gap between germline ends came to 8 bases. CDR3 length equals 12 residues. The DNA for the CDR3 is TGTGCCAGCAGCGCTCTCGGTCAGCCCCAGCATTTT. Its translation: CASSALGQPQHF.

Here the CDR3 DNA reads TGTGCCAGCAGCTCCGGGGCCGGACGAGAGCAGTTCTTC. Amino acids: CASSSGAGREQFF. The chain uses TRBV7-9 and TRBJ2-1; TRBD1 or TRBD2 may be the D gene (5 bases each). The CDR3 consists of 13 residues. From germline, CDR1 is SEHNR and CDR2 FQNEAQ (reference sequence). V shed 4 bases and J shed 10 bases, with 14 bases lying between them.

The sample holds a few counts of this clone. This chain joins TRBV30 and TRBJ1-1; D gene unclear. The V end lost 3 bases, the J end lost 7 bases, and 6 bases lay between the germline ends. The V gene's germline CDR1 is GTSNPN and CDR2 SVGIG (reference sequence). This CDR3 region has 10 residues. CDR3 DNA sequence: TGTGCCTGGAGCCGAGATGAAGCTTTCTTT. Translation: CAWSRDEAFF.

This clone came up a few times. This chain joins TRBV7-9 and TRBJ2-2; either TRBD1 or TRBD2 may fit D (6 bases each). Trimming removed 4 bases from V and 8 bases from J, with 17 bases in between. Germline V gives CDR1 SEHNR, CDR2 FQNEAQ (reference sequence). This CDR3 comprises 15 residues. In DNA form, the CDR3 reads TGTGCCAGCAGCTCACGGACCCGGGGGCGAGGGGAGCTGTTTTTT. It specifies CASSSRTRGRGELFF.